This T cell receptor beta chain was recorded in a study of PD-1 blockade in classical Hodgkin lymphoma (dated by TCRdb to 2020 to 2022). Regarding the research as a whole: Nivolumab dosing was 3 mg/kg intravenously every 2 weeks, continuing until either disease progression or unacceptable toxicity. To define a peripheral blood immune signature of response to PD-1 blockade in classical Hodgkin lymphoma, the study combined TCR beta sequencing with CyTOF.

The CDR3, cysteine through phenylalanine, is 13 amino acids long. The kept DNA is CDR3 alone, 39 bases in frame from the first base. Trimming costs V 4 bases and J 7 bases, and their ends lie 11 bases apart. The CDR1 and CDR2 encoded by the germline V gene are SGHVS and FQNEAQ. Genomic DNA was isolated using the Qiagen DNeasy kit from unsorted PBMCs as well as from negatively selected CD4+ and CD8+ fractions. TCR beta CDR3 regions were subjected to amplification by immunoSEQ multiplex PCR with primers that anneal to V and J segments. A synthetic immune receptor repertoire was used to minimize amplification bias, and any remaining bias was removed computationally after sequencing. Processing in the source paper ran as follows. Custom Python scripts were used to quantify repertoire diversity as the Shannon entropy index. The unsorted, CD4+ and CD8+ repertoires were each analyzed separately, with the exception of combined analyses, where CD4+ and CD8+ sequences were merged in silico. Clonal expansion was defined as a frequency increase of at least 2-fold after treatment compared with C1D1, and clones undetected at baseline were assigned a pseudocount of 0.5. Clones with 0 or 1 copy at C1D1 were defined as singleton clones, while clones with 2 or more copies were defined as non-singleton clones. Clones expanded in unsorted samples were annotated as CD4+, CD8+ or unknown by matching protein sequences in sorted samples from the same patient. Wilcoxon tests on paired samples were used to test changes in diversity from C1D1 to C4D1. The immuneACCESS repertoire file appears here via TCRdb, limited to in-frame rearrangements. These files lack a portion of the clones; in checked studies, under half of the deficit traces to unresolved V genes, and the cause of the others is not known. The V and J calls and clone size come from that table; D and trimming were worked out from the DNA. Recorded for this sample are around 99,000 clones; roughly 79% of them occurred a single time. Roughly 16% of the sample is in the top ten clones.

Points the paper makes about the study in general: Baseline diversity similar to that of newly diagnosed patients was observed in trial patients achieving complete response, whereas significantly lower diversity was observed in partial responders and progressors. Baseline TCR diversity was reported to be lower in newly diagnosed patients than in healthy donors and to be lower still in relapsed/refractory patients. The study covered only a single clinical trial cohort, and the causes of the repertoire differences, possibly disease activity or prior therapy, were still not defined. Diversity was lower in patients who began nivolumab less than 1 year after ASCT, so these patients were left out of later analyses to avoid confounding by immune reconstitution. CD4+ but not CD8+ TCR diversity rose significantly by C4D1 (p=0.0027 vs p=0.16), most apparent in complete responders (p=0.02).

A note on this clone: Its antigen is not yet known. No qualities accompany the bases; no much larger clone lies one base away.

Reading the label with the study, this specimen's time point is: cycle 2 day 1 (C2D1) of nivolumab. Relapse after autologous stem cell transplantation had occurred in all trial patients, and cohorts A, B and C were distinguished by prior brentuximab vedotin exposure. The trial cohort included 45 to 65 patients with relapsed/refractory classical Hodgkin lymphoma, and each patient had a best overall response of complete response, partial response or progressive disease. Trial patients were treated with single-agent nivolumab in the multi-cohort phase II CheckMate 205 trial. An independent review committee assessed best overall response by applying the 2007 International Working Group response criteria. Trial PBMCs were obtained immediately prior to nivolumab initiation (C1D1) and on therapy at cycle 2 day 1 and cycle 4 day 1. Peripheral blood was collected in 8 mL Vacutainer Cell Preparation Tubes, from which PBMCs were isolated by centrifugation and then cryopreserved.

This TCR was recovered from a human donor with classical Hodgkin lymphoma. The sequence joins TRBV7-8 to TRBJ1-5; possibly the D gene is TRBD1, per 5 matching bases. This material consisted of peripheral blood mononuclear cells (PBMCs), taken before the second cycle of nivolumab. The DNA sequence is TGTGCCAGCAGCTGGCAGGGTCGGCAGCCCCAGCATTTT. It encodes CASSWQGRQPQHF.